The entry below gives a single TCR beta chain sequence along with its context. Its target is not known. The CDR3 has 15 residues. Germline V gives CDR1 MNHEY, CDR2 SMNVEV (reference sequence). V dropped 3 bases and J dropped 9; count of bases not matched to a gene: 11. This entry comes from a study of shared clonotypes between healthy human individuals. Regarding the study as a whole: Naive subsets generally exceeded memory subsets in estimated richness. Donor scarcity curtailed the genetic and exposure-history diversity represented herein.

Investigators divided CD4+ cells into CD45RA+ naive and CD45RA-negative memory subsets. The authors ran the assay at deep level. Sequencing used immunoSEQ multiplex PCR; TCRdb keeps in-frame clones, though not all of them. The data hold approximately 1.5 million clones, with roughly 98% observed a single time. The chain recombines TRBV27 with TRBJ2-7; 10 bases map to TRBD2. The source of this sequence is a man aged 25-45 years in good health. The sequencing input was naive CD4+ T cells sorted from blood. The sample's subset: CD45RA+ positively selected. The CDR3 DNA sequence: TGTGCCAGCAGTTTTTCCCAAGCGGGAGGGCCGCCGCAGTACTTC. This gives the protein CASSFSQAGGPPQYF.